This paragraph reports one TCR beta chain. Its matching antigen is unknown. 13 Jbeta primers and 60 Vbeta primers were used for the PCR. Data came from immunoSEQ multiplex PCR; TCRdb stores just in-frame clones and leaves some out. This sample has about 100,000 clones, with 65% to 80% found just once. This record comes from a study of cytomegalovirus exposure and HLA in healthy donors. Germline-derived CDR1 and CDR2 are SGHDT and YYEEEE. The ends were cut back, 3 bases at V and 4 bases at J, with 8 bases in the middle. The CDR3 runs 12 residues. Findings and caveats of the study: Accurate prediction of most subjects' HLA-A and HLA-B alleles from TCR beta sequences was reported.

The sequence was collected from a man between 35 and 55 years old in good health and CMV-seropositive. V and J are TRBV5-6 and TRBJ2-7; D perhaps matches TRBD2 (6 bases). Sequencing used PBMCs. The CDR3 is CASSSGGYEQYF. The CDR3 nucleotides are TGTGCCAGCAGCTCCGGGGGTTACGAGCAGTACTTC.